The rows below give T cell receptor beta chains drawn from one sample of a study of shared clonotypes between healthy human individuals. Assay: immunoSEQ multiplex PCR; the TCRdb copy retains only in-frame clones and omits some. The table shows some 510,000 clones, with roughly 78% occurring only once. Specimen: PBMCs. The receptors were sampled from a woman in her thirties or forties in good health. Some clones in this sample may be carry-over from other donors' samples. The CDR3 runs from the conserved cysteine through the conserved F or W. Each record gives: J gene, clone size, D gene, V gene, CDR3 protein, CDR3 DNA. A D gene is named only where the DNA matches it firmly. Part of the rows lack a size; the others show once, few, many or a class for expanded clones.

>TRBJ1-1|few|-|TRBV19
CARSKSEAFF
TGTGCCAGATCCAAGTCTGAAGCTTTCTTT
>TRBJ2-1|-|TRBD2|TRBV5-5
CASSSSGRTYNEQFF
TGTGCCAGCAGCAGTAGCGGGCGGACCTACAATGAGCAGTTCTTC
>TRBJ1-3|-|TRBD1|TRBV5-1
CASSWDRGQGNTIYF
TGCGCCAGCAGCTGGGACAGGGGACAAGGAAACACCATATATTTT
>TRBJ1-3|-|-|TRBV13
CASSLKQGKLSSGNTIYF
TGTGCCAGCAGCTTAAAACAGGGAAAACTAAGCTCTGGAAACACCATATATTTT
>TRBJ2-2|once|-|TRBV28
CASSFSGNTGELFF
TGTGCCAGCAGTTTCTCAGGGAACACCGGGGAGCTGTTTTTT
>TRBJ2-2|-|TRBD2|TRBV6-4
CASSDSASGDTGELFF
TGTGCCAGCAGTGACTCAGCTAGCGGGGACACCGGGGAGCTGTTTTTT
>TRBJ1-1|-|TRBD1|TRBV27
CASSAGTGVRGTEAFF
TGTGCCAGCAGTGCCGGGACAGGGGTTAGAGGCACTGAAGCTTTCTTT
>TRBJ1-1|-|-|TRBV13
CASSRWGGGTEAFF
TGTGCCAGCAGCCGATGGGGGGGCGGCACTGAAGCTTTCTTT
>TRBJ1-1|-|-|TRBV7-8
CASSLGTGRDTEAFF
TGTGCCAGCAGCTTAGGTACAGGTAGGGACACTGAAGCTTTCTTT
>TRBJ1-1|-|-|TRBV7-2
CASSPRPGNTEAFF
TGTGCCAGCAGCCCGCGCCCGGGAAACACTGAAGCTTTCTTT
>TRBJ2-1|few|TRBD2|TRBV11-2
CASSLHLAGIYNEQFF
TGTGCCAGCAGCTTGCATCTAGCGGGGATTTACAATGAGCAGTTCTTC
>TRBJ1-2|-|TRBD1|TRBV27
CASSSTADLDRGRSGYTF
TGTGCCAGCAGTTCAACAGCCGATCTCGACAGGGGAAGGAGTGGCTACACCTTC
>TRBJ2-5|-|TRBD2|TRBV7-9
CASSLALLAGPGGTQYF
TGTGCCAGCAGCTTAGCGCTTTTAGCGGGACCTGGAGGGACCCAGTACTTC
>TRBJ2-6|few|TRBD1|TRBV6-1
CASSATGGSGANVLTF
TGTGCCAGCAGTGCTACAGGGGGCTCTGGGGCCAACGTCCTGACTTTC
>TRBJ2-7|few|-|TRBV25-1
CASSDSGIPPYEQYF
TGTGCCAGCAGTGACTCAGGGATTCCTCCCTACGAGCAGTACTTC
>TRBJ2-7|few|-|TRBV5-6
CASSLVVLTQGTYEQYF
TGTGCCAGCAGCCTGGTGGTTCTGACACAGGGAACCTACGAGCAGTACTTC
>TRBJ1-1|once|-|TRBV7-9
CASSLTRTAPGAFF
TGTGCCAGCAGCTTAACTCGGACGGCCCCCGGGGCTTTCTTT
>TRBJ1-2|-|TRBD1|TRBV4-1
CASSLGGGHGRYGYTF
TGCGCCAGCAGCCTAGGAGGGGGCCATGGACGCTATGGCTACACCTTC
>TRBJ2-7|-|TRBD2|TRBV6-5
CASRAAGGPHYEQYF
TGTGCCAGCAGGGCAGCGGGAGGACCGCACTACGAGCAGTACTTC
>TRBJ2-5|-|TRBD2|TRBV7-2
CASSHGVGGRGPYF
TGTGCCAGCAGCCACGGGGTCGGCGGGAGGGGACCTTACTTC
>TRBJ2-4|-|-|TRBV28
CASSSAGGGGTKNIQYF
TGTGCCAGCAGCTCCGCCGGGGGTGGAGGGACCAAAAACATTCAGTACTTC
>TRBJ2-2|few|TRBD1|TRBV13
CASSPTGVTGELFF
TGTGCCAGCAGCCCGACAGGGGTCACCGGGGAGCTGTTTTTT
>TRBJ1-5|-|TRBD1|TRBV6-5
CASRTGNSNQPQHF
TGTGCCAGCAGGACAGGGAATAGCAATCAGCCCCAGCATTTT
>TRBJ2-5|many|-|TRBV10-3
CAISEPGRASETQYF
TGTGCCATCAGTGAACCGGGACGGGCTAGCGAGACCCAGTACTTC
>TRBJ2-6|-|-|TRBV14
CASRHGSGANVLTF
TGTGCCAGCAGACACGGCTCTGGGGCCAACGTCCTGACTTTC
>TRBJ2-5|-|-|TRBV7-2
CASSVQETQYF
TGTGCCAGCAGCGTCCAAGAGACCCAGTACTTC
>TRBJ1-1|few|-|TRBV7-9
CASSFRQGMNTEAFF
TGTGCCAGCAGCTTCCGCCAGGGCATGAACACTGAAGCTTTCTTT
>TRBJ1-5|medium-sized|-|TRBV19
CASSIGTDSLGNQPQHF
TGTGCCAGTAGTATAGGAACAGACTCTTTGGGCAATCAGCCCCAGCATTTT
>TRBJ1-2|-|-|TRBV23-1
CARNPGLPWGDYGYTF
TGCGCCAGAAACCCGGGACTTCCCTGGGGAGACTATGGCTACACCTTC
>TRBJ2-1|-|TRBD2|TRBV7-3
CASSIGLAGYNEQFF
TGTGCCAGCAGCATTGGACTAGCGGGGTACAATGAGCAGTTCTTC
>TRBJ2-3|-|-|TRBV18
CASSREDTQYF
TGTGCCAGCTCTAGGGAAGATACGCAGTATTTT
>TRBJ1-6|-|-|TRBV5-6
CASSSGQPGEALHF
TGTGCCAGCAGCTCCGGACAGCCCGGTGAGGCCCTCCACTTT
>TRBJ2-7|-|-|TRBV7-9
CASSYLTVSYEQYF
TGTGCCAGCAGCTACCTGACAGTCTCCTACGAGCAGTACTTC
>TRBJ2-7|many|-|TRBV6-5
CASSLSSLGSYEQYF
TGTGCCAGCAGCCTTAGCTCTTTGGGATCCTACGAGCAGTACTTC
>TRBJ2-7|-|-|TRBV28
CASSVPRGVGEQYF
TGTGCCAGCAGTGTACCACGAGGGGTGGGCGAGCAGTACTTC
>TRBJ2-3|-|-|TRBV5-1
CASSLAGGSTDTQYF
TGCGCCAGCAGCTTGGCCGGAGGTAGCACAGATACGCAGTATTTT
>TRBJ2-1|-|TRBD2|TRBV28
CASPGLAGDSICEQFF
TGTGCCAGCCCGGGACTAGCGGGAGACTCAATTTGCGAGCAGTTCTTC
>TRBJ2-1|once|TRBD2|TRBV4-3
CASSQDRSGRGGEQFF
TGCGCCAGCAGCCAAGACCGTAGCGGGAGGGGAGGTGAGCAGTTCTTC
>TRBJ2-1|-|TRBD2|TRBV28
CGASGLQLKQFF
TGTGGGGCTAGCGGATTACAATTGAAGCAGTTCTTC
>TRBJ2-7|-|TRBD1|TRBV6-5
CASNSGQGVFHEQYF
TGTGCCAGCAATTCGGGACAGGGAGTTTTCCACGAGCAGTACTTC
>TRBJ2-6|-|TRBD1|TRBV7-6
CASSQNRGRKSGANVLTF
TGTGCCAGCAGTCAAAACAGGGGGCGCAAATCTGGGGCCAACGTCCTGACTTTC
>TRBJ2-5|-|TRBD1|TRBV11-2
CASRKRQGSELETQYF
TGTGCCAGCAGAAAACGACAGGGTAGTGAGTTGGAGACCCAGTACTTC
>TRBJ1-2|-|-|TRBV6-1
CASSEQGIYGYTF
TGTGCCAGCAGTGAGCAGGGGATCTATGGCTACACCTTC
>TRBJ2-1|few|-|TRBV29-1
CSVYGTNNHEQFF
TGCAGCGTTTACGGCACCAACAACCATGAGCAGTTCTTC
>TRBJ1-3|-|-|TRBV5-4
CASSLLQGEGNTIYF
TGTGCCAGCAGCTTGTTACAGGGTGAAGGAAACACCATATATTTT